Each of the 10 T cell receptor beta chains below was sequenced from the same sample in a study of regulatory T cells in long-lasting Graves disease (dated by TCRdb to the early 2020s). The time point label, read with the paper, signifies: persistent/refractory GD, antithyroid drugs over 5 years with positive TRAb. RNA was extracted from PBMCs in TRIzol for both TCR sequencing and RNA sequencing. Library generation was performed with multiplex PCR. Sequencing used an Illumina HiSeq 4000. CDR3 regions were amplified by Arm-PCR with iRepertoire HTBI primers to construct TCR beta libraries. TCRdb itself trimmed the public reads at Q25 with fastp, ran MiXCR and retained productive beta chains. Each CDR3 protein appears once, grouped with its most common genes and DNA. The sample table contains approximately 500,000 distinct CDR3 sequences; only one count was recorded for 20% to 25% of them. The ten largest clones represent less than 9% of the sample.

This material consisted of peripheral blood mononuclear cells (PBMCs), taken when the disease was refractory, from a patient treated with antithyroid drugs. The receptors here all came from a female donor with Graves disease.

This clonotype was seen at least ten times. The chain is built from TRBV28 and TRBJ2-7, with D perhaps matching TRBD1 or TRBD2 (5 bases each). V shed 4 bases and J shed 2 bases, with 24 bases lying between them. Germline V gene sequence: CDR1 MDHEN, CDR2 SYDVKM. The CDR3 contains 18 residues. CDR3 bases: TGTGCCAGCAGTTGGGGGAAGCGAGACGCCTATAACACCTACGAGCAGTACTTC. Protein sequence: CASSWGKRDAYNTYEQYF. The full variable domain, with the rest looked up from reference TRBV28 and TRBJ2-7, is DVKVTQSSRYLVKRTGEKVFLECVQDMDHENMFWYRQDPGLGLRLIYFSYDVKMKEKGDIPEGYSVSREKKERFSLILESASTNQTSMYLCASSWGKRDAYNTYEQYFGPGTRLTVT.

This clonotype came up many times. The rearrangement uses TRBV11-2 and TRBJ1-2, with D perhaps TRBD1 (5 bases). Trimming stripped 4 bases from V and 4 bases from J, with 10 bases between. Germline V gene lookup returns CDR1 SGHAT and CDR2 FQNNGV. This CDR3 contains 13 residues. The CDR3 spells CASSSGTFYGYTF. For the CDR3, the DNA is TGTGCCAGCAGCTCCGGGACCTTCTATGGCTACACCTTC.

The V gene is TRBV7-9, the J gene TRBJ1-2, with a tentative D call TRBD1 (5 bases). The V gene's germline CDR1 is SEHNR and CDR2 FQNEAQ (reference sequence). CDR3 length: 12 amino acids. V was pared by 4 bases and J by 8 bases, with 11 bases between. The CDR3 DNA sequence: TGTGCCAGCAGCTCACAGGTCCGCGGCTACACCTTC. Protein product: CASSSQVRGYTF.

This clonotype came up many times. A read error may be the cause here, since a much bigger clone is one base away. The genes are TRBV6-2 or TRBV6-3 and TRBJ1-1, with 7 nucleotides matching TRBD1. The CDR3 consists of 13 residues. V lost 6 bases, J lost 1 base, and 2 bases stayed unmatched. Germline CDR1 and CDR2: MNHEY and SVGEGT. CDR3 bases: TGTGCCAGCAGATACAGGGGGAACACTGAAGCTTTCTTT. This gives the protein CASRYRGNTEAFF.

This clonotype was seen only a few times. The CDR3 spells CASSLGRLEETQYF. For the CDR3, the DNA is TGCGCCAGCAGCTTGGGCAGGTTGGAAGAGACCCAGTACTTC. This sequence joins TRBV5-1 and TRBJ2-5; D gene ambiguous. Germline V gene lookup returns CDR1 SGHRS and CDR2 YFSETQ. V was cut by 0 bases and J by 3 bases, with 9 bases left in between. The CDR3 is 14 residues long.

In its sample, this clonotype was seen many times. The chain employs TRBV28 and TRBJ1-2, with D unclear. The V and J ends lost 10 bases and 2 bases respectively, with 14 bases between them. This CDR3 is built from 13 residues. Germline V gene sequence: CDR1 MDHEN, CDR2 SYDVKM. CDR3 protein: CATPSTGNYGYTF. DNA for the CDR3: TGTGCCACTCCAAGCACGGGGAACTATGGCTACACCTTC.

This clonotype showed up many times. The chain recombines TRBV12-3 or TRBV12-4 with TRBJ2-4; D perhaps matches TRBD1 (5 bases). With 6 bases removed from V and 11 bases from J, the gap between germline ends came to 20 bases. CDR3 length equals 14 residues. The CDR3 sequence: CASSEGHDQGVQYF. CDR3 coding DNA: TGTGCCAGCAGCGAAGGACATGACCAAGGGGTTCAGTACTTC.

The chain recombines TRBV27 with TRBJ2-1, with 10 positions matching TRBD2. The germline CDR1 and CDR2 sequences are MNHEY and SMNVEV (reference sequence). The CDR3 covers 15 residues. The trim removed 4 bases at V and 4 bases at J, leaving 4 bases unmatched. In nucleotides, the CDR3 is TGTGCCAGCAGTTCTAGCGGGGGTAATTACAATGAGCAGTTCTTC. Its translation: CASSSSGGNYNEQFF.

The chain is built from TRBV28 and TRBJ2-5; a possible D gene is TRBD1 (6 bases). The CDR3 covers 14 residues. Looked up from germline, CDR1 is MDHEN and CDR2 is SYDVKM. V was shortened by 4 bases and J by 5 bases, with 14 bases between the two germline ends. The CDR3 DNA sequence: TGTGCCAGCAGTTCTTGGGGGCGCGAGGAGACCCAGTACTTC. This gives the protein CASSSWGREETQYF.

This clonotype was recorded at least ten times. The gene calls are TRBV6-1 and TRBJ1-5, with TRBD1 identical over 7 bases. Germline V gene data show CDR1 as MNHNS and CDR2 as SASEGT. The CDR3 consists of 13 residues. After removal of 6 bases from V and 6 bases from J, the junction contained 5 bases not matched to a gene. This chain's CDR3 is CASRPQGIQPQHF. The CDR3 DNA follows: TGTGCCAGCAGGCCACAGGGGATTCAGCCCCAGCATTTT.